Following are 10 T cell receptor beta chains from one sample sequenced in a study of cytomegalovirus exposure and HLA in healthy donors. PCR used 60 Vbeta primers and 13 Jbeta primers. The assay was immunoSEQ multiplex PCR, and TCRdb's table has in-frame clones only and misses some. Seen in this sample are about 140,000 clones; the ten most common clones hold 0.96%. The sequenced material came from PBMCs. The source is a male donor in good health and CMV-seronegative.

V gene TRBV7-9 combines with J gene TRBJ2-5; TRBD2 matches at 13 bases. CDR1 is SEHNR and CDR2 is FQNEAQ in the germline V gene (reference sequence). CDR3 size: 15 residues. The trim removed 6 bases at V and 5 bases at J, leaving 6 bases unmatched. CDR3 DNA: TGTGCCAGCAGTCCCACTAGCGGGAGGGTGGAGACCCAGTACTTC. This gives the protein CASSPTSGRVETQYF. Complete variable domain (other parts from reference TRBV7-9 and TRBJ2-5): DTGVSQNPRHKITKRGQNVTFRCDPISEHNRLYWYRQTLGQGPEFLTYFQNEAQLEKSRLLSDRFSAERPKGSFSTLEIQRTEQGDSAMYLCASSPTSGRVETQYFGPGTRLLVL.

The chain couples TRBV6-5 to TRBJ1-1; 7 positions agree with TRBD1. V shed 5 bases and J 0 bases; nucleotides not matched to a gene: 6. The germline CDR1 and CDR2 sequences are MNHEY and SVGAGI. The CDR3 runs 15 residues. Written as DNA, the CDR3 is TGTGCCAGCAGTATTGAGACAGGGATGAACACTGAAGCTTTCTTT. Protein product: CASSIETGMNTEAFF.

V gene TRBV7-9 combines with J gene TRBJ1-5; no clear D. This CDR3 is 13 amino acids long. CDR1 and CDR2 (germline): SEHNR, FQNEAQ (reference sequence). The ends were cut back, 9 bases at V and 9 bases at J, with 18 bases in the middle. The CDR3 loop reads CASSNGVRGPQHF. The CDR3 bases are TGTGCCAGTTCCAACGGGGTCCGCGGGCCCCAGCATTTT.

This rearrangement joins TRBV5-1 to TRBJ1-1; TRBD1 is a possible D gene (6 bases). The germline CDR1 and CDR2 sequences are SGHRS and YFSETQ. Deletions cut 0 bases from V and 2 bases from J, with 11 bases between. CDR3 length: 15 amino acids. The chain's CDR3 is CASSLGGTKNTEAFF. The CDR3 DNA is TGCGCCAGCAGCTTGGGGGGGACAAAAAACACTGAAGCTTTCTTT.

The genes are TRBV10-3 and TRBJ1-1; D uncertain. Trimming stripped 8 bases from V and 4 bases from J, with 11 bases between. CDR3 length: 12 residues. The germline gives CDR1 ENHRY, CDR2 SYGVKD. CDR3 sequence (DNA): TGTGCCATCCACGGCGAGGGCACTGAAGCTTTCTTT. As protein: CAIHGEGTEAFF.

The chain employs TRBV5-6 and TRBJ2-3, with a weak D call TRBD2 (5 bases). This CDR3 region has 14 residues. V gave up 1 base and J gave up 14 bases, with 20 bases separating them. CDR1 SGHDT and CDR2 YYEEEE come from the germline V gene. Written as DNA, the CDR3 is TGTGCCAGCAGCTTGAACCTAGAGGGTGGCGGTCGGTATTTT. It yields the protein CASSLNLEGGGRYF.

This sequence joins TRBV6-6 and TRBJ2-1; 8 nucleotides line up with TRBD2. J lost 4 bases, V lost 3 bases, and 8 bases had no gene match. Germline-derived CDR1 and CDR2 are MNHNY and SVGAGI (reference sequence). The length of the CDR3 is 16 residues. The CDR3 nucleotides read TGTGCCAGCAGTTATGGGTCTAGCGGGCCGTACAATGAGCAGTTCTTC. It encodes CASSYGSSGPYNEQFF.

This chain links TRBV2 with TRBJ1-1; no clear D gene. Germline V gene lookup returns CDR1 SNHLY and CDR2 FYNNEI. The CDR3 has 13 amino acids. V lost 7 bases, J lost 0 bases, and 9 bases lay in between. The CDR3, as DNA: TGTGCCAGCATCCCCGACTTGAACACTGAAGCTTTCTTT. Encoded protein: CASIPDLNTEAFF.

This rearrangement joins TRBV13 to TRBJ1-5; TRBD1 might be the D (5 bases). The germline V gene encodes CDR1 PRHDT and CDR2 FYEKMQ (reference sequence). The CDR3 has 14 amino acids. Trimming removed 4 bases from V and 4 bases from J, with 11 bases in between. The CDR3 DNA reads as TGTGCCAGCAGCTCCCGACAGCAAAATCAGCCCCAGCATTTT. Its translation is CASSSRQQNQPQHF.

The chain couples TRBV6-1 to TRBJ2-7, with a tentative D call TRBD1 (6 bases). Germline CDR1 is MNHNS and CDR2 is SASEGT. The V and J ends lost 5 bases and 2 bases respectively, with 16 bases between them. CDR3 length equals 15 residues. This CDR3 is CASSTDRKLPYEQYF. CDR3 coding DNA: TGTGCCAGCAGTACGGACAGAAAATTACCCTACGAGCAGTACTTC.